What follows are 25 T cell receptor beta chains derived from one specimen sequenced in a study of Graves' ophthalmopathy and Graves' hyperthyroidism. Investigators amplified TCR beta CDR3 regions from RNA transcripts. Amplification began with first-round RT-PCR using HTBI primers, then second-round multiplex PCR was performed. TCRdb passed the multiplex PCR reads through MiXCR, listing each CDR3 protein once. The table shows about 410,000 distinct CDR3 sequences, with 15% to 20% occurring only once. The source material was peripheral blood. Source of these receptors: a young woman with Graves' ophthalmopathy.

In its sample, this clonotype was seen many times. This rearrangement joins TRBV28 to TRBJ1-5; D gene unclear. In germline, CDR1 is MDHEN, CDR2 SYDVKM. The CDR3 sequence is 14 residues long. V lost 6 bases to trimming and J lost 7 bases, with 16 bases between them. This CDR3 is CASRLIQRRQPQHF. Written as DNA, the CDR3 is TGTGCCAGCAGACTCATACAGAGGCGGCAGCCCCAGCATTTT.

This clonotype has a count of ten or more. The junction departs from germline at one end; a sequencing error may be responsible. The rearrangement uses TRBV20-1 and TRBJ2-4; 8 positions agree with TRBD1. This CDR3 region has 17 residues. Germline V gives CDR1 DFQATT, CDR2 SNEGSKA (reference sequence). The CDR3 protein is CSARDGDRLLAKSIQYF. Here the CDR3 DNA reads TGCAGTGCTAGAGATGGGGACAGGTTACTAGCCAAAAGCATTCAGTACTTC.

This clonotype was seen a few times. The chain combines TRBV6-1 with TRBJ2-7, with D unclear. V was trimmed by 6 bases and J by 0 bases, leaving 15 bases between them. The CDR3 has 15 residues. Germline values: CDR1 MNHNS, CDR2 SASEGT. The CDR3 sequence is CASSDWAESSYEQYF. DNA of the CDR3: TGTGCCAGCAGCGATTGGGCAGAGAGCTCCTACGAGCAGTACTTC.

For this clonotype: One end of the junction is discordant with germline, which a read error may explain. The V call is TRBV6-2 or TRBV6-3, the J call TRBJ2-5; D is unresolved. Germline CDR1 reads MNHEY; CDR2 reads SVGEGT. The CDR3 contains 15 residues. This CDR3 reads CASSRYTSYQETLYF. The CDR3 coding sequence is TGTGCCAGCAGTCGCTACACCAGTTACCAAGAGACCCTGTACTTC.

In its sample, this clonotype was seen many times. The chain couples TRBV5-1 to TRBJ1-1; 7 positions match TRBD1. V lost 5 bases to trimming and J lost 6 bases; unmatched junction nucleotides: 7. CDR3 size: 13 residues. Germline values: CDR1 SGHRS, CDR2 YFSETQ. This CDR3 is CASRTTGAPEAFF. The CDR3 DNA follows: TGCGCCAGCAGAACAACAGGGGCCCCTGAAGCTTTCTTT.

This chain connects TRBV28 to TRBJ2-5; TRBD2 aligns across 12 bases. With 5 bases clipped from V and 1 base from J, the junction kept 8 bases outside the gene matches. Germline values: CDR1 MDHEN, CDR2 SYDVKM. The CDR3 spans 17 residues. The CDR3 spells CASSTSTSGRFQETQYF. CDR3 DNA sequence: TGTGCCAGCAGTACCTCAACTAGCGGGAGGTTCCAAGAGACCCAGTACTTC. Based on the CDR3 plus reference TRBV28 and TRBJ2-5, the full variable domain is DVKVTQSSRYLVKRTGEKVFLECVQDMDHENMFWYRQDPGLGLRLIYFSYDVKMKEKGDIPEGYSVSREKKERFSLILESASTNQTSMYLCASSTSTSGRFQETQYFGPGTRLLVL.

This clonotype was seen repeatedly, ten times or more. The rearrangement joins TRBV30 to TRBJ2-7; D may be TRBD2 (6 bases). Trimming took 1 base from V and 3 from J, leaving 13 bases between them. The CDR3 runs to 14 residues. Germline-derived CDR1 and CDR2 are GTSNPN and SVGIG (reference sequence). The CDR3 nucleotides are TGTGCCTGGAGTGCCGGGGGAGTTCTCTACGAGCAGTACTTC. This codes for CAWSAGGVLYEQYF.

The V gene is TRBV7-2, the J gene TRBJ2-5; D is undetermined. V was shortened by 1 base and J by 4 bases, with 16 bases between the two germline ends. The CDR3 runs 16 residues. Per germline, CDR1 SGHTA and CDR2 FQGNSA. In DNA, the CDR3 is TGTGCCAGCAGCTTAGTTGGCGGAAGCTGGGGAGAGACCCAGTACTTC. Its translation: CASSLVGGSWGETQYF.

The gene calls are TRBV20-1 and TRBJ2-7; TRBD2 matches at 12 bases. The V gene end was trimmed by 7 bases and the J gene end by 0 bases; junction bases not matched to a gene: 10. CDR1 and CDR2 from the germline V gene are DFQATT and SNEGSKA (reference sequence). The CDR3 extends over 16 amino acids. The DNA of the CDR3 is TGCAGTGTTATAGGACTAGCGGGAACCCTCTCCTACGAGCAGTACTTC. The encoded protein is CSVIGLAGTLSYEQYF.

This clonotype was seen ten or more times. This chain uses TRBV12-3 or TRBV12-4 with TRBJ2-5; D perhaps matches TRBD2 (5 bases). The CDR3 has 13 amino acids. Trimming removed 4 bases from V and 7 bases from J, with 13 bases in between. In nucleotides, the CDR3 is TGTGCCAGCAGTTCTACTAGTACCGGGACCCAGTACTTC. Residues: CASSSTSTGTQYF.

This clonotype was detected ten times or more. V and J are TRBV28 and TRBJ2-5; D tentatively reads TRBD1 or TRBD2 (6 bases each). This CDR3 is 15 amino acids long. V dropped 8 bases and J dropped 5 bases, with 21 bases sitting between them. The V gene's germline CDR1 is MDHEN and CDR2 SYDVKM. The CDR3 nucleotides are TGTGCCAGCCTCTCTTATCGGGGGCAGGGGGAGACCCAGTACTTC. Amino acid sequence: CASLSYRGQGETQYF.

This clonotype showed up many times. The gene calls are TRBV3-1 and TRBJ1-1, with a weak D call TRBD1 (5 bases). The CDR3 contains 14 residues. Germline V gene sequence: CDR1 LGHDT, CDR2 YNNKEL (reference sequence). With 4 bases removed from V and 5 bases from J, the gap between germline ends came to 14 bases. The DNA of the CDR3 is TGTGCCAGCAGCCGGGGACCTTCGGAGACTGAAGCTTTCTTT. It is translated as CASSRGPSETEAFF.

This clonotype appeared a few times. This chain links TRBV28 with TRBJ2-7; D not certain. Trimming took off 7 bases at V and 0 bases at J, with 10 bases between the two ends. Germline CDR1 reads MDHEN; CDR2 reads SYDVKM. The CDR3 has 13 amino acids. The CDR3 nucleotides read TGTGCCAGCAATTCCTGGCTCTCCTACGAGCAGTACTTC. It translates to CASNSWLSYEQYF.

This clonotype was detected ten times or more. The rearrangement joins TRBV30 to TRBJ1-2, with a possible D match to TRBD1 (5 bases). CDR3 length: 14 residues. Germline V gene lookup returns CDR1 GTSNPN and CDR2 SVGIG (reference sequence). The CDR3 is CASPRKDTSNGYTF. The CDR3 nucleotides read TGTGCTTCCCCCCGGAAGGACACATCGAATGGCTACACCTTC. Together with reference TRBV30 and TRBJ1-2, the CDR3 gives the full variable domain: SQTIHQWPATLVQPVGSPLSLECTVEGTSNPNLYWYRQAAGRGLQLLFYSVGIGQISSEVPQNLSASRPQDRQFILSSKKLLLSDSGFYLCASPRKDTSNGYTFGSGTRLTVV.

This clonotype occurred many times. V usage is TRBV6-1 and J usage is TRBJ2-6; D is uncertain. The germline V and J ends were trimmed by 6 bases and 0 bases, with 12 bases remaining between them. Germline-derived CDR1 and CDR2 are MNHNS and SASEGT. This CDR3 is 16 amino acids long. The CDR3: CASSPVLFSGANVLTF. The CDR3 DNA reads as TGTGCCAGCAGCCCCGTTTTGTTCTCTGGGGCCAACGTCCTGACTTTC.

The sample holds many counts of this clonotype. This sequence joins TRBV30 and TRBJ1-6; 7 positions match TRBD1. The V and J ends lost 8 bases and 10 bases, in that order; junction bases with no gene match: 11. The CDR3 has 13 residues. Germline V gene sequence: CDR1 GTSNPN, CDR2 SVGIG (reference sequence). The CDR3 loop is CAALGQVGSPLHF. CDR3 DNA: TGTGCCGCCCTCGGACAGGTTGGGTCACCCCTCCACTTT.

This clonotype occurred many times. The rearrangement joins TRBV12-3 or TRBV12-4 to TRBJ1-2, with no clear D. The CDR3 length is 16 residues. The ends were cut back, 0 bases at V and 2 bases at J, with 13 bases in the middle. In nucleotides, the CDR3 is TGTGCCAGCAGTTTAGCCGGGCCAGGAGAAAACTATGGCTACACCTTC. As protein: CASSLAGPGENYGYTF.

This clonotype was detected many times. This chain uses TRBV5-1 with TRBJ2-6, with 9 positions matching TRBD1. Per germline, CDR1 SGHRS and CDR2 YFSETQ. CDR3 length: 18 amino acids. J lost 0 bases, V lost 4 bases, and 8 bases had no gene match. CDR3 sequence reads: CASSRGQGFLSGANVLTF. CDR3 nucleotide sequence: TGCGCCAGCAGCAGGGGACAGGGATTCCTCTCTGGGGCCAACGTCCTGACTTTC. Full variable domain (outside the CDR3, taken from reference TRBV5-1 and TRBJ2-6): KAGVTQTPRYLIKTRGQQVTLSCSPISGHRSVSWYQQTPGQGLQFLFEYFSETQRNKGNFPGRFSGRQFSNSRSEMNVSTLELGDSALYLCASSRGQGFLSGANVLTFGAGSRLTVL.

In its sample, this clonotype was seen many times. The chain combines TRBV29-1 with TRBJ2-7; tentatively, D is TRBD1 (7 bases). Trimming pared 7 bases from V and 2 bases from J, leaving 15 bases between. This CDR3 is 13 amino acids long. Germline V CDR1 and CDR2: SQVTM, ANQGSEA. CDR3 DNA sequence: TGCAGCGGGGGGGACAGCATGGCCTACGAGCAGTACTTC. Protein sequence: CSGGDSMAYEQYF.

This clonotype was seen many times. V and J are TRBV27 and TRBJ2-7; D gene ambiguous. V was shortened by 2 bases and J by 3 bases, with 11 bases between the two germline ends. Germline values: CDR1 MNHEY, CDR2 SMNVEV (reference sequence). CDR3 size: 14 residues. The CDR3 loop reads CASSLGVGVYEQYF. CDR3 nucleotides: TGTGCCAGCAGTTTAGGGGTAGGCGTCTACGAGCAGTACTTC.

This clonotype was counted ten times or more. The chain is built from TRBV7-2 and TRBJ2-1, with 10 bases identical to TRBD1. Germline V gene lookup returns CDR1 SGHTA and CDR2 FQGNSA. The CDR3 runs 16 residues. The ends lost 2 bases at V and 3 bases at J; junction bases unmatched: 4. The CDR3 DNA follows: TGTGCCAGCAGCTTATCGGGACAGGGGCACTACAATGAGCAGTTCTTC. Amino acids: CASSLSGQGHYNEQFF.

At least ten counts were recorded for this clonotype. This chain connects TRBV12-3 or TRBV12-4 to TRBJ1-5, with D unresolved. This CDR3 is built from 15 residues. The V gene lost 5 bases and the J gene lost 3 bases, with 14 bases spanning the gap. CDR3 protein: CASSLSSVNNQPQHF. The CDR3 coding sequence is TGTGCCAGCAGTCTCTCGTCGGTGAACAATCAGCCCCAGCATTTT.

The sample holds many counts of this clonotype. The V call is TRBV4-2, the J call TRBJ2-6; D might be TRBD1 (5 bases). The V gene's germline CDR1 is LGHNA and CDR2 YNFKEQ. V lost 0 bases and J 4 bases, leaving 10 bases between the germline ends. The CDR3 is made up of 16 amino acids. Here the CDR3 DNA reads TGTGCCAGCAGCCAAGAATTGGGGCTGGGGGCCAACGTCCTGACTTTC. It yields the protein CASSQELGLGANVLTF.

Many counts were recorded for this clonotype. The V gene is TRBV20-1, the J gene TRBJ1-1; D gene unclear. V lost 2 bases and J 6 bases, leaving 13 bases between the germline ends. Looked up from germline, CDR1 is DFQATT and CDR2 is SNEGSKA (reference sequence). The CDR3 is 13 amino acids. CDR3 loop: CSARTDHGAEAFF. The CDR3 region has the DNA TGCAGTGCTAGAACCGACCACGGGGCTGAAGCTTTCTTT.

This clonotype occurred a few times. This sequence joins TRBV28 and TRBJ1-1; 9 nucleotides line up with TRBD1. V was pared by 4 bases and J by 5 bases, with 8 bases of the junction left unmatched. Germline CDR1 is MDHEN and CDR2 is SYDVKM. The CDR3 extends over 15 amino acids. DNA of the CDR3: TGTGCCAGCAGTTCGTCCGGGACAGGGAGGACTGAAGCTTTCTTT. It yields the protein CASSSSGTGRTEAFF.